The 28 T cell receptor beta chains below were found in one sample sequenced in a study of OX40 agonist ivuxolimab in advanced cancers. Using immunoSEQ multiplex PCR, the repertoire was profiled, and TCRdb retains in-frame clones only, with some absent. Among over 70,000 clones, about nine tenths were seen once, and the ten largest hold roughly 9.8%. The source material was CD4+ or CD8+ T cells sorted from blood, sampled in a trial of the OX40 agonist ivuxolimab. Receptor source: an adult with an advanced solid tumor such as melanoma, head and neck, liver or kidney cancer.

The chain's CDR3 is CASTGGYTDTQYF. CDR3 nucleotide sequence: TGTGCCAGTACAGGGGGATACACAGATACGCAGTATTTT. The chain recombines TRBV19 with TRBJ2-3, with 7 bases aligning to TRBD1. Germline CDR1 is LNHDA and CDR2 is SQIVND (reference sequence). There are 13 residues in the CDR3. Trimming cost V 7 bases and J 2 bases; bases outside gene matches: 3.

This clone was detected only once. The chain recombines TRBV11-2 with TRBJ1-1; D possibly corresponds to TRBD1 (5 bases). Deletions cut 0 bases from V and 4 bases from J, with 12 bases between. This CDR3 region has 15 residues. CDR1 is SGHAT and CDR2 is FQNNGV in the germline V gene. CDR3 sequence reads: CASSLEGPSLTEAFF. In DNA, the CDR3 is TGTGCCAGCAGCTTAGAGGGACCGTCGCTCACTGAAGCTTTCTTT.

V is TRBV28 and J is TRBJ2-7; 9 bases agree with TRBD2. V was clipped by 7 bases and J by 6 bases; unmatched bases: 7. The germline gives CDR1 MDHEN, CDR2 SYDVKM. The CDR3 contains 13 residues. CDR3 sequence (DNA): TGTGCCAGCAATCCCGGGACTAGCAGCGAGCAGTACTTC. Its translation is CASNPGTSSEQYF.

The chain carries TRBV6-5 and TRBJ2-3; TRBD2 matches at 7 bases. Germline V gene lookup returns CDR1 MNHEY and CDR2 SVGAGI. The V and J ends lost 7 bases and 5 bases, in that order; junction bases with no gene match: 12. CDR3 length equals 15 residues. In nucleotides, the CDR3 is TGTGCCAGCACCTTACGCGGGAGTGGAAGAGATACGCAGTATTTT. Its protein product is CASTLRGSGRDTQYF.

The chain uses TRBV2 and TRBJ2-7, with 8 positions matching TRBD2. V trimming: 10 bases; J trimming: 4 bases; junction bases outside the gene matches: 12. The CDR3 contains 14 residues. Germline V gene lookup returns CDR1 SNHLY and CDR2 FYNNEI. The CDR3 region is CAIPRGGSSYEQYF. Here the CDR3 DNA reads TGTGCCATCCCACGGGGGGGCTCATCGTACGAGCAGTACTTC.

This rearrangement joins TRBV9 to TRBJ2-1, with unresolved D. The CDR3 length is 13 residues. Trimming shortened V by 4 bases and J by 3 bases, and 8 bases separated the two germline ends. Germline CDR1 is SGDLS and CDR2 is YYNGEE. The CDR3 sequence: CASSSPLYNEQFF. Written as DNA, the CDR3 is TGTGCCAGCAGCTCCCCGCTCTACAATGAGCAGTTCTTC.

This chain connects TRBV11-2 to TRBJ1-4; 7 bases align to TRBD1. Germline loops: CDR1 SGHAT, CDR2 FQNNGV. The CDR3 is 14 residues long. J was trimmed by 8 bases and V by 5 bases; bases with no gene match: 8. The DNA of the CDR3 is TGTGCCAGCAGCCCAGACAGGGCGGGAGAAAAACTGTTTTTT. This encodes CASSPDRAGEKLFF.

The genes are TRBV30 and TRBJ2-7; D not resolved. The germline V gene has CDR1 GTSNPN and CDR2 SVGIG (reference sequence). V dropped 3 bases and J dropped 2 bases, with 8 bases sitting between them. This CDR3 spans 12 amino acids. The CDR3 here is CAWSRIAYEQYF. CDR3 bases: TGTGCCTGGAGCCGAATTGCCTACGAGCAGTACTTC.

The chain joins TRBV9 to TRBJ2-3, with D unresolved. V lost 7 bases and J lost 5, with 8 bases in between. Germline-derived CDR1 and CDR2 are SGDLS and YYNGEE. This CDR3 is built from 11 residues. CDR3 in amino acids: CASGVGDTQYF. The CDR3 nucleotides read TGTGCCAGCGGGGTCGGAGATACGCAGTATTTT.

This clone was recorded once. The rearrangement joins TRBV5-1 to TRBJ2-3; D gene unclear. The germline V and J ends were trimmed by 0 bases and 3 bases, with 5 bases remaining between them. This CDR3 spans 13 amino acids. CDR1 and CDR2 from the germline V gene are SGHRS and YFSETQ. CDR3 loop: CASSLVGTDTQYF. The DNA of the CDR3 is TGCGCCAGCAGCTTGGTTGGGACAGATACGCAGTATTTT. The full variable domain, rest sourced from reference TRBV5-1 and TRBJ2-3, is KAGVTQTPRYLIKTRGQQVTLSCSPISGHRSVSWYQQTPGQGLQFLFEYFSETQRNKGNFPGRFSGRQFSNSRSEMNVSTLELGDSALYLCASSLVGTDTQYFGPGTRLTVL.

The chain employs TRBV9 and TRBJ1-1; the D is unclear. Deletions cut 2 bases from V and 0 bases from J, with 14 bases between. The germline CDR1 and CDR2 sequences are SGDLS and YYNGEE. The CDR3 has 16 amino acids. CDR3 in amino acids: CASSVSPGRMNTEAFF. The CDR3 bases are TGTGCCAGCAGCGTCAGCCCTGGACGGATGAACACTGAAGCTTTCTTT.

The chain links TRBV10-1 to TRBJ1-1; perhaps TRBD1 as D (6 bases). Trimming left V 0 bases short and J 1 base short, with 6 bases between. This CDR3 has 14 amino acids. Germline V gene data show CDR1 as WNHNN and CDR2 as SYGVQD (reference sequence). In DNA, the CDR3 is TGCGCCAGCAGTGAGTCGGGGGCGAACACTGAAGCTTTCTTT. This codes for CASSESGANTEAFF.

This chain's CDR3 is CASSRDRTGSGELFF. The CDR3, as DNA: TGTGCCAGTAGTCGTGACCGGACAGGGTCCGGGGAGCTGTTTTTT. The chain has TRBV19 and TRBJ2-2; 8 nucleotides line up with TRBD1. Trimming cost V 5 bases and J 6 bases; bases outside gene matches: 8. This CDR3 comprises 15 residues. CDR1 is LNHDA, CDR2 SQIVND, per germline (reference sequence).

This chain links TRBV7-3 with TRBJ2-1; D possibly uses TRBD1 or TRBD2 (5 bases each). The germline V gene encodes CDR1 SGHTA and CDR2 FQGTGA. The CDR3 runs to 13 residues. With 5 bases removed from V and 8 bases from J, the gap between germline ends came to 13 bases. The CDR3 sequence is CASSPELGDEQFF. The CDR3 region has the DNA TGTGCCAGCAGCCCTGAACTGGGGGATGAGCAGTTCTTC.

Here the CDR3 reads CASSYSGQGGTEAFF. The DNA for the CDR3 is TGTGCCAGCAGTTACTCGGGACAGGGGGGGACTGAAGCTTTCTTT. The chain links TRBV6-5 to TRBJ1-1; 11 bases map to TRBD1. Trimming took 0 bases from V and 5 from J; bases not matched to a gene: 2. This CDR3 has 15 residues. The germline V gene encodes CDR1 MNHEY and CDR2 SVGAGI.

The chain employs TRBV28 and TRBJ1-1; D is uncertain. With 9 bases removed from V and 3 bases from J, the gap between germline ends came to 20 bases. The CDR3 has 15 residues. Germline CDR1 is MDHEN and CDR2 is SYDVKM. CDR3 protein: CASLGSTAHDTEAFF. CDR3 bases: TGTGCCAGTTTGGGGTCTACAGCCCACGACACTGAAGCTTTCTTT.

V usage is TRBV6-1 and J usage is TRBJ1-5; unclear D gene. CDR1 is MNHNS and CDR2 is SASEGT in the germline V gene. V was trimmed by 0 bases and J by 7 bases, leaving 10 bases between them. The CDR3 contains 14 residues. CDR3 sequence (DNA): TGTGCCAGCAGTGAAGCTGGGGAACAGCAGCCCCAGCATTTT. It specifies CASSEAGEQQPQHF.

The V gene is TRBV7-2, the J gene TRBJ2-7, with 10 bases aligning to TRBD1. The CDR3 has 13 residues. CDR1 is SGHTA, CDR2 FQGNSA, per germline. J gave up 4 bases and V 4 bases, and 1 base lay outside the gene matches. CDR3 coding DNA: TGTGCCAGCAGCTGGGACAGGGGTTACGAGCAGTACTTC. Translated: CASSWDRGYEQYF.

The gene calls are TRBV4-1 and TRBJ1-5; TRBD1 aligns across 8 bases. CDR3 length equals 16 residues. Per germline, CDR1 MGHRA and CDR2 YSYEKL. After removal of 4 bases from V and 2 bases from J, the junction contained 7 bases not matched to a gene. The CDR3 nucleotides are TGCGCCAGCAGCCGGGACAGGTTTGAAGGCAATCAGCCCCAGCATTTT. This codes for CASSRDRFEGNQPQHF.

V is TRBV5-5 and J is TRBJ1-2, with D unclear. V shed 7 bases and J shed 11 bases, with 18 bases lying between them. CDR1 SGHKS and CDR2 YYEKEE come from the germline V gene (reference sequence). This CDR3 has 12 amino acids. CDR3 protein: CASRLDSGPYTF. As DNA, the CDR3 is TGTGCCAGCCGATTGGATTCTGGGCCTTACACCTTC.

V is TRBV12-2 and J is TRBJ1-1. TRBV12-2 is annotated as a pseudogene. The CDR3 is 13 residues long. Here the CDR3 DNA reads TGTGCAAGTCGCTTAGCGCGGGGGTCGGGTGCTTTCTTT. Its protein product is CASRLARGSGAFF.

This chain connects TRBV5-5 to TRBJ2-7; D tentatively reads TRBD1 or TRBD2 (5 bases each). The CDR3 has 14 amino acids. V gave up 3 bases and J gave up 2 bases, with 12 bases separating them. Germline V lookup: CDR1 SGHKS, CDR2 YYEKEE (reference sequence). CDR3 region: CASSWGTDTYEQYF. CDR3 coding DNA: TGTGCCAGCAGCTGGGGGACCGACACCTACGAGCAGTACTTC.

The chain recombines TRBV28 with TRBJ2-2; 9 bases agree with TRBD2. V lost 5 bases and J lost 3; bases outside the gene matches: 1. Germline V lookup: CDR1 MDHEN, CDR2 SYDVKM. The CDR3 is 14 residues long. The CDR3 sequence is CASSRLADTGELFF. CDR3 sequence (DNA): TGTGCCAGCAGTCGACTAGCGGACACCGGGGAGCTGTTTTTT.

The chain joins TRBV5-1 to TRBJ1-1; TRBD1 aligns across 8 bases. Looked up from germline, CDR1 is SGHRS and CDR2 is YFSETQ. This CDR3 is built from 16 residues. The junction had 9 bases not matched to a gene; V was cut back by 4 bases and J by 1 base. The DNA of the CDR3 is TGCGCCAGCAGCGTAGACTACAGGGGGTCGAACACTGAAGCTTTCTTT. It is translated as CASSVDYRGSNTEAFF. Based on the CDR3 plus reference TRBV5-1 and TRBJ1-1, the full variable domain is KAGVTQTPRYLIKTRGQQVTLSCSPISGHRSVSWYQQTPGQGLQFLFEYFSETQRNKGNFPGRFSGRQFSNSRSEMNVSTLELGDSALYLCASSVDYRGSNTEAFFGQGTRLTVV.

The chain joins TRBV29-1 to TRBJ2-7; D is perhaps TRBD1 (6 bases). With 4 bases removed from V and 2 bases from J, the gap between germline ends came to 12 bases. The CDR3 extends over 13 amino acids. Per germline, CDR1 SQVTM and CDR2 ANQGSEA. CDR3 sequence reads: CSVALTGTYEQYF. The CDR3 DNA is TGCAGCGTTGCGCTGACAGGCACCTACGAGCAGTACTTC.

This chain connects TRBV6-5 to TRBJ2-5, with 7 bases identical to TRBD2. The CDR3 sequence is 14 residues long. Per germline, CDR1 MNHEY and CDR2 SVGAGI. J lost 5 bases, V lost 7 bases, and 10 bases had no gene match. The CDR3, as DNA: TGTGCCAGCATCCTACTGCGGGGGACGGAGACCCAGTACTTC. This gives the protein CASILLRGTETQYF.

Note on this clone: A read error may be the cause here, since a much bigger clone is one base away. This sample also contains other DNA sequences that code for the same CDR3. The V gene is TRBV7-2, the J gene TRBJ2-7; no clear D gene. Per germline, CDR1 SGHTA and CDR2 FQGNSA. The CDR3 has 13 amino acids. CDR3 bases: TGTGCCAGCAGCTTGGACGCTTCCTACGAGCAGTATTTC. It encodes CASSLDASYEQYF.

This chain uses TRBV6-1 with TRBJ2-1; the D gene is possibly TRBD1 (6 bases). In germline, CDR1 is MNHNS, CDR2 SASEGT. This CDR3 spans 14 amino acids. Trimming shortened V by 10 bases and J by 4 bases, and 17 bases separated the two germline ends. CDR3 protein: CATKSGHEYNEQFF. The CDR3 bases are TGTGCCACTAAATCGGGACATGAGTACAATGAGCAGTTCTTC.